Listed below are T cell receptor beta chains from one sample, sequenced in a study of T cells in Graves' hyperthyroidism and ophthalmopathy. TCRdb called the multiplex PCR reads again in MiXCR, with one record for every CDR3 protein. The sample yields around 300,000 distinct CDR3 sequences, roughly 20% seen once. The sequencing sample was made of blood. These TCRs come from a man aged 30-40 years with Graves' ophthalmopathy. Both conserved end residues are part of each CDR3. D genes are given only for firm matches. Size tells how often a clone was seen (once, few, many) or the class of an expanded clone, and some rows leave it out.

J gene	V gene	D gene	clone size	CDR3 DNA	CDR3 protein
TRBJ1-4	TRBV5-1	.	few	TGCGCCAGCAGCTTGGCCACGGGGTCCACTAATGAAAAACTGTTTTTT	CASSLATGSTNEKLFF
TRBJ2-5	TRBV19	.	few	TGTGCCAGTAGTAAGACAGCACAAGAGACCCAGTACTTC	CASSKTAQETQYF
TRBJ2-2	TRBV20-1	TRBD2	.	TGCAGTGCTAGTCTAGCGGCCGCGAACACCGGGGAGCTGTTTTTT	CSASLAAANTGELFF
TRBJ2-1	TRBV28	TRBD2	.	TGTGCCAGCAGTTTATGGGGACTAGCGGGAGGCCTCCCCCGGAATGAGCAGTTCTTC	CASSLWGLAGGLPRNEQFF
TRBJ1-1	TRBV19	.	few	TGTGCCAGTAGTATAGGCCAGATAAACACTGAAGCTTTCTTT	CASSIGQINTEAFF
TRBJ1-5	TRBV6-1	.	many	TGTGCCAGCCGCGACAGACTGGGACAGCCCCAGCATTTT	CASRDRLGQPQHF
TRBJ1-2	TRBV5-1	.	.	TGCGCCAGCAGCTTGGCCTCCGTCGGACAGCCTAACTATGGCTACACCTTC	CASSLASVGQPNYGYTF
TRBJ2-1	TRBV28	TRBD2	.	TGTGCCAGCAGTTTAACGGGGGGTGCCGACCTTTACAATGAGCAGTTCTTC	CASSLTGGADLYNEQFF
TRBJ2-7	TRBV11-3	.	.	TGTGCCAGCAGCCACGGGTTTCAGTCCTACGAGCAGTACTTC	CASSHGFQSYEQYF
TRBJ1-4	TRBV5-1	TRBD1	.	TGCGCCAGCAGCTTACAGGGGGCGGGAGATGAAAAACTGTTTTTT	CASSLQGAGDEKLFF
TRBJ2-1	TRBV12-3/TRBV12-4	TRBD2	many	TGTGCCAGCAGTTTAGGGGACTATGAAATAGAGCAGTTCTTC	CASSLGDYEIEQFF
TRBJ2-3	TRBV19	TRBD2	few	TGTGCCAGTACTCTACAGACTAGCGGGACGAGCAGGAATACGCAGTATTTT	CASTLQTSGTSRNTQYF
TRBJ2-7	TRBV28	.	many	TGTGCCAGCAGTTCCCAGGGGTACATGGGGGCCTACGAGCAGTACTTC	CASSSQGYMGAYEQYF
TRBJ2-5	TRBV14	.	few	TGTGCCAGCAGCCGGGACTTCCAAGAGACCCAGTACTTC	CASSRDFQETQYF
TRBJ2-7	TRBV2	.	many	TGTGCCAGCAGTGAAGGCGCCGGCGGGAACTCCTACGAGCAGTACTTC	CASSEGAGGNSYEQYF
TRBJ1-1	TRBV28	.	few	TGTGCCAGCACCCGACATGGGGTCGCTGAAGCTTTCTTT	CASTRHGVAEAFF
TRBJ2-6	TRBV30	TRBD1	.	TGTGCCTGGAGTAGCAGGGGGCAAAGCTCTGGGGCCAACGTCCTGACTTTC	CAWSSRGQSSGANVLTF
TRBJ1-4	TRBV30	.	.	TGTGCCTGGAGCCGGATGGGAGGGAATAATGAAAAACTGTTTTTT	CAWSRMGGNNEKLFF
TRBJ2-1	TRBV11-2	TRBD2	many	TGTGCCAGCAGCCGGACTAGCGGGAGCAATGAGCAGTTCTTC	CASSRTSGSNEQFF
TRBJ2-3	TRBV9	TRBD2	.	TGTGCCAGCAGTGCCCGTCTAGCGGATAGCACAGATACGCAGTATTTT	CASSARLADSTDTQYF
TRBJ1-2	TRBV28	.	few	TGTGCCAGCAGTTTAACCATTTATTCTCTTGTCTACACCTTC	CASSLTIYSLVYTF
TRBJ1-5	TRBV24-1	.	.	TGTGCCACCCCTGCGGGACGCCTGGGCAATCAGCCCCAGCATTTT	CATPAGRLGNQPQHF
TRBJ2-3	TRBV7-2	.	few	TGTGCCAGCAGCTTAGGCGATATAGATACGCAGTATTTT	CASSLGDIDTQYF
TRBJ2-2	TRBV15	.	.	TGTGCCACCAGCAGAAATGGACACAGTGGGGAGCTGTTTTTT	CATSRNGHSGELFF
TRBJ1-1	TRBV28	TRBD1	.	TGTGCCAGCAGTTTTCGGACAGGAAAACAATACAACACTGAAGCTTTCTTT	CASSFRTGKQYNTEAFF
TRBJ1-4	TRBV5-1	.	.	TGCGCCAGCAGTAAACAAACCTCTAATGAAAAACTGTTTTTT	CASSKQTSNEKLFF
TRBJ2-7	TRBV7-9	.	.	TGTGCCAGCAGCAACAGGGTAGACGAGCAGTACTTC	CASSNRVDEQYF
TRBJ2-1	TRBV3-1	.	many	TGTGCCAGCAGCCTTGATACAGGCTCCTACAATGAGCAGTTCTTC	CASSLDTGSYNEQFF
TRBJ2-5	TRBV24-1	.	.	TGTGCCACCAGTGATTCGCAATGGACACGTTGGGGCGAGACCCAGTACTTC	CATSDSQWTRWGETQYF
TRBJ1-1	TRBV7-8	.	few	TGTGCCAGCAGCTTTTCGCTCACTGAAGCTTTCTTT	CASSFSLTEAFF
TRBJ1-1	TRBV28	TRBD1	many	TGTGCCAGCAGTCACCAGACAGGGGGGTTTGAAGCTTTCTTT	CASSHQTGGFEAFF
TRBJ1-1	TRBV10-3	.	many	TGTGCCATCAGTTGGACGGATATGAACACTGAAGCTTTCTTT	CAISWTDMNTEAFF
TRBJ1-1	TRBV28	.	many	TGTGCCAGCAGTCTAGACAGGAGGCTGAACACTGAAGCTTTCTTT	CASSLDRRLNTEAFF
TRBJ2-1	TRBV20-1	TRBD2	few	TGCAGTGCTAGGGGGGGACTAGCGGGAGGGTACAATGAGCAGTTCTTC	CSARGGLAGGYNEQFF
TRBJ2-1	TRBV14	TRBD2	few	TGTGCCAGCAGCCGCCTAGCGGACGTTAACAATGAGCAGTTCTTC	CASSRLADVNNEQFF
TRBJ2-7	TRBV10-2	TRBD1	.	TGCGCCAGCAGTGACGACAGGGACAGGGACGAGCAGTACTTC	CASSDDRDRDEQYF
TRBJ1-1	TRBV20-1	TRBD1	few	TGCAGTGCTCTCCGCGCGACGGGACAGGGTAGGACTGAAGCTTTCTTT	CSALRATGQGRTEAFF
TRBJ2-5	TRBV11-2	.	many	TGTGCCAGCAGCTTAGATCGGGGCTCGGCGGAGACCCAGTACTTC	CASSLDRGSAETQYF
TRBJ2-7	TRBV20-1	TRBD2	.	TGCAGTGCTGACGCGGGAGCTGACGAGCAGTACTTC	CSADAGADEQYF
TRBJ2-7	TRBV11-2	.	many	TGTGCCAGCAGCCCTACCTGGGACTCCAATGCCTACGAGCAGTACTTC	CASSPTWDSNAYEQYF
TRBJ2-1	TRBV6-2/TRBV6-3	TRBD2	.	TGTGCCAGCAGTTACTCTAGCGGGAGCGATGAGCAGTTCTTC	CASSYSSGSDEQFF
TRBJ2-1	TRBV11-2	.	many	TGTGCCAGCAGCCCCCAAACTGGGAGCAATGAGCAGTTCTTC	CASSPQTGSNEQFF
TRBJ2-7	TRBV30	.	few	TGTGCCTGGACCCCGGGCGGTGGGGAGCAGTACTTC	CAWTPGGGEQYF
TRBJ2-7	TRBV24-1	TRBD1	.	TGTGCCACCAGTGATTCCACAGGGGTAACCTACGAGCAGTACTTC	CATSDSTGVTYEQYF
TRBJ1-1	TRBV7-8	TRBD1	.	TGTGCCAGCAGCTCCCTAGGCAGGGGGAAGGGGACTGAAACTTTCTTT	CASSSLGRGKGTETFF
TRBJ1-1	TRBV19	.	.	TGTGCCAGTAGCACCGGACAGTTGAACACTGAAGCTTTCTTT	CASSTGQLNTEAFF
TRBJ1-1	TRBV29-1	.	few	TGCAGCGTCTCTGCCCCAGGGAGTGGCACTGAAGCTTTCTTT	CSVSAPGSGTEAFF
TRBJ2-7	TRBV15	.	.	TGTGCCACCAGCAGAGTGTTTGGAGGGTCCTACGAGCAGTACTTC	CATSRVFGGSYEQYF
TRBJ2-1	TRBV20-1	.	many	TGCAGTGCCTCGGACAGTTCCCATGAGCAGTTCTTC	CSASDSSHEQFF
TRBJ2-3	TRBV5-1	.	few	TGCGCCAGCAGCCTCGTTTCAGGGGCAGATACGCAGTATTTT	CASSLVSGADTQYF
TRBJ2-1	TRBV20-1	TRBD1	many	TGCAGTGCTAGAGATACGTGGACAGGGAGCTACAATGAGCAGTTCTTC	CSARDTWTGSYNEQFF
TRBJ1-2	TRBV6-1	.	many	TGTGCCAGCAGTCTGACGGGGGGGCGAGGATATGGCTACACCTTC	CASSLTGGRGYGYTF